The 5 T cell receptor beta chains given below trace back to one sample, sequenced in a study of cytomegalovirus exposure and HLA in healthy donors. The primer mix had 60 Vbeta and 13 Jbeta primers. Data came from immunoSEQ multiplex PCR; TCRdb stores just in-frame clones and leaves some out. The sample holds over 150,000 clones, around 80% seen once. Sequenced material: PBMCs. The receptor source for this set is a woman aged 25 to 45 in good health and CMV-seropositive.

The genes are TRBV30 and TRBJ1-2; D uncertain. The CDR3 is 11 residues long. Germline V gene data show CDR1 as GTSNPN and CDR2 as SVGIG (reference sequence). V was pared by 0 bases and J by 8 bases, with 7 bases between. The CDR3 loop is CAWSVRVGYTF. The CDR3 region has the DNA TGTGCCTGGAGTGTACGGGTGGGCTACACCTTC.

The chain recombines TRBV29-1 with TRBJ2-1; 9 nucleotides line up with TRBD1. V lost 6 bases, J lost 1 base, and 7 bases stayed unmatched. This CDR3 region has 15 residues. The germline V gene encodes CDR1 SQVTM and CDR2 ANQGSEA. The CDR3, as DNA: TGCAGCGTCTACCCCGGGACAGGGTCCTACAATGAGCAGTTCTTC. Protein product: CSVYPGTGSYNEQFF.

The chain carries TRBV21-1 and TRBJ2-1; the D call in the table, TRBD2, was not verified against the DNA. TRBV21-1 is a pseudogene. The CDR3 consists of 17 residues. The CDR3 loop reads CASVRLAGDPFYNEQFF. The DNA for the CDR3 is TGTGCCAGCGTTAGACTAGCGGGAGACCCTTTCTACAATGAGCAGTTCTTC.

The rearrangement joins TRBV28 to TRBJ2-3; possible D gene TRBD1, 7 bases. Trimming shortened V by 6 bases and J by 2 bases, and 9 bases separated the two germline ends. There are 13 residues in the CDR3. Germline V gene lookup returns CDR1 MDHEN and CDR2 SYDVKM. In DNA form, the CDR3 reads TGTGCCAGCAGCAGGGGGGCCACAGATACGCAGTATTTT. Amino acid sequence: CASSRGATDTQYF.

The chain uses TRBV7-9 and TRBJ1-1; tentatively, D is TRBD1 (5 bases). Per germline, CDR1 SEHNR and CDR2 FQNEAQ (reference sequence). The CDR3 has 16 amino acids. V shed 5 bases and J shed 8 bases, with 24 bases lying between them. As DNA, the CDR3 is TGTGCCAGCAGCCCGGGGGTCGGACCCAAGCCCCCCGAAGCTTTCTTT. This sequence encodes CASSPGVGPKPPEAFF.